The sample holds a few counts of the clone carrying this T cell receptor beta chain. Its antigen remains unidentified. Stated treatment: approximately 9-day PBMC culture with coronavirus spike peptide pools or control peptides (ViraFEST assay). The ViraFEST method relied on peptide pools to expand antigen-specific T cells, followed by TCR sequencing. This entry belongs to a study of vaccination and CD4 T cells after COVID-19. General observations from the study: Reactive clone data from convalescent patients indicated a median of approximately 90% appearing only post-vaccination.

The Oncomine TCR Beta short-read assay was applied to DNA of cultured CD4+ T cells. From cultured CD4+ T cells, genomic DNA was extracted. Each CDR3 protein gets one entry after TCRdb re-called the PCR reads with MiXCR. The sample carries about 15,000 distinct CDR3 sequences, 50% to 60% recorded once. Trimming cost V 5 bases and J 5 bases; bases outside gene matches: 11. The CDR3 is 15 amino acids. CDR1 and CDR2 from the germline V gene are MNHNS and SASEGT. The source material was CD4+ T cells from blood, cultured in vitro. The chain employs TRBV6-1 and TRBJ1-1; 7 bases map to TRBD1. The receptor was isolated from a human donor who had recovered from COVID-19. CDR3 region: CASSTAGGGRTEAFF. DNA of the CDR3: TGTGCCAGCAGTACCGCAGGGGGGGGCAGGACTGAAGCTTTCTTT.